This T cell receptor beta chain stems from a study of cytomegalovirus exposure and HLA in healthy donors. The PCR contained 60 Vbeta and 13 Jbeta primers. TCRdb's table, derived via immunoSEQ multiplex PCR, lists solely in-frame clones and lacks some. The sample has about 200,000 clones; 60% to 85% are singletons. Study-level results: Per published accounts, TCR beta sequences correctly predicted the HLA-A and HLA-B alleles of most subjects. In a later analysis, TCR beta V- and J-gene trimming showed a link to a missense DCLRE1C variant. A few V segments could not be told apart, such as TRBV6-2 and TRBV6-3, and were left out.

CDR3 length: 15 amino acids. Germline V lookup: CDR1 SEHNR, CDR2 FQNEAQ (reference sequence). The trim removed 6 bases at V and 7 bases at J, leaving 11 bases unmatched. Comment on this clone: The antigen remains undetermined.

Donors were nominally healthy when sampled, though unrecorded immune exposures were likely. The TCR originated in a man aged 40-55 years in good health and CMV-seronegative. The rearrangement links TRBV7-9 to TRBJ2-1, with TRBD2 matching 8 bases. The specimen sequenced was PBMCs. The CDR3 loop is CASSRRAGGGNEQFF. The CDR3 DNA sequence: TGTGCCAGCAGTCGGAGGGCGGGAGGTGGGAATGAGCAGTTCTTC.